This T cell receptor (beta chain) stems from a study of cytomegalovirus exposure and HLA in healthy donors. The PCR was carried out with 60 Vbeta primers and 13 Jbeta primers. TCRdb's copy holds only in-frame clones and misses some; the assay was immunoSEQ multiplex PCR. The repertoire holds fewer than 200,000 clones, with roughly 80% as singletons. The germline gives CDR1 MDHEN, CDR2 SYDVKM. The CDR3 loop spans 17 amino acids. The J segment lost 2 bases and the V segment lost 3 bases, leaving 10 bases of the junction unmatched. The receptor was derived from a man aged 18-30 years in good health and CMV-seropositive. The sample taken for sequencing was PBMCs. The chain recombines TRBV28 with TRBJ1-5; 7 bases align to TRBD1. The CDR3 bases are TGTGCCAGCAGTTTTCTGACAGGGAACACGGGCAATCAGCCCCAGCATTTT. This sequence encodes CASSFLTGNTGNQPQHF.